This T cell receptor (beta chain) was sequenced for a study of T cell responses to AZD1222 COVID-19 vaccine. CDR3 size: 12 residues. The germline gives CDR1 MNHEY, CDR2 SVGAGI. V was trimmed by 5 bases and J by 14 bases, leaving 16 bases between them. Concerning this clone itself: Its target is unknown.

The repertoire was sequenced with immunoSEQ multiplex PCR; TCRdb's copy has only in-frame clones and lacks some. Of more than 95,000 clones in the sample, approximately 90% were seen once. Points from the study as a whole: Reportedly, nearly half the spike-specific TCRs target unmutated variant regions. Vaccine-associated CD4 TCRs spanned spike, dominant at 160-218 and 743-854. Spike-specific TCR breadth and depth rose after two AZD1222 doses.

The sequence was collected from an adult in good health. The sample was peripheral blood, taken on day 0 of MenACWY control vaccination. The chain joins TRBV6-5 to TRBJ1-5; TRBD1 might be the D (6 bases). CDR3 sequence: CASSPRQEAKHF. CDR3 coding DNA: TGTGCCAGCAGTCCACGACAGGAGGCTAAGCATTTT.